A single sample gave rise to the 30 T cell receptor beta chains below, sequenced in a study of blood T cell repertoires in COVID-19. Only in-frame clones appear in the TCRdb table, and some are missing; sequencing was by immunoSEQ multiplex PCR. The data hold around 130,000 clones, with around 77% observed a single time. Sequenced sample: peripheral blood. The receptors were sampled from a man in his 60s with active or convalescent COVID-19.

The chain is built from TRBV27 and TRBJ2-1; 7 bases are a match to TRBD2. The CDR3 has 14 amino acids. The ends lost 7 bases at V and 4 bases at J; junction bases unmatched: 7. Germline V gene lookup returns CDR1 MNHEY and CDR2 SMNVEV (reference sequence). The CDR3 nucleotides are TGTGCCAGCAAGTATAGCGGGCTTTACAATGAGCAGTTCTTC. Amino acids: CASKYSGLYNEQFF.

This clone was seen at least ten times. The V gene is TRBV7-6, the J gene TRBJ2-1; a weak D match, TRBD2 (6 bases). Germline lookup yields CDR1 SGHVS and CDR2 FNYEAQ. The CDR3 runs 17 residues. V lost 0 bases and J 0 bases, leaving 12 bases between the germline ends. The CDR3 sequence is CASSLAGGTSSYNEQFF. For the CDR3, the DNA is TGTGCCAGCAGCTTAGCGGGCGGGACGAGCTCCTACAATGAGCAGTTCTTC.

The genes are TRBV4-1 and TRBJ1-2, with D uncertain. Germline values: CDR1 MGHRA, CDR2 YSYEKL. The CDR3 sequence is 14 residues long. V lost 0 bases to trimming and J lost 4 bases, with 9 bases between them. CDR3 bases: TGCGCCAGCAGCCAAGATAACGGGTTCTATGGCTACACCTTC. Its protein is CASSQDNGFYGYTF.

This chain connects TRBV6-2 or TRBV6-3 to TRBJ1-5; weak D call: TRBD1 (6 bases). The CDR3 consists of 13 residues. Trimming removed 6 bases from V and 7 bases from J, with 13 bases in between. Germline CDR1 is MNHEY and CDR2 is SVGEGT. The CDR3: CASSSGVKQPQHF. CDR3 DNA sequence: TGTGCCAGCAGCTCAGGGGTGAAGCAGCCCCAGCATTTT.

This clone was seen a handful of times. This rearrangement joins TRBV5-1 to TRBJ2-7; 8 bases line up with TRBD1. Germline values: CDR1 SGHRS, CDR2 YFSETQ. V dropped 3 bases and J dropped 4; count of bases not matched to a gene: 6. CDR3 size: 14 residues. The CDR3 sequence is CASSSPGQGYEQYF. In DNA, the CDR3 is TGCGCCAGCAGCTCCCCCGGACAGGGTTACGAGCAGTACTTC.

This chain connects TRBV25-1 to TRBJ1-4, with D perhaps matching TRBD1 (5 bases). CDR1 is MGHDK and CDR2 is SYGVNS in the germline V gene. CDR3 length equals 15 residues. Trimming left V 8 bases short and J 8 bases short, with 21 bases between. The CDR3 DNA follows: TGTGCCAGCGAGGCCGGCGGGGCCGTCGGGGAAAAACTGTTTTTT. Its protein product is CASEAGGAVGEKLFF. The full variable domain, rest sourced from reference TRBV25-1 and TRBJ1-4, is EADIYQTPRYLVIGTGKKITLECSQTMGHDKMYWYQQDPGMELHLIHYSYGVNSTEKGDLSSESTVSRIRTEHFPLTLESARPSHTSQYLCASEAGGAVGEKLFFGSGTQLSVL.

This chain connects TRBV19 to TRBJ2-2, with TRBD1 identical over 10 bases. The V segment lost 6 bases and the J segment 3 bases; nucleotides outside the gene matches: 4. CDR3 length equals 15 residues. Germline-derived CDR1 and CDR2 are LNHDA and SQIVND (reference sequence). The CDR3 protein is CASSLGQGYTGELFF. CDR3 DNA sequence: TGTGCCAGTAGCCTGGGACAGGGGTACACCGGGGAGCTGTTTTTT.

The chain links TRBV7-2 to TRBJ2-3, with 14 nucleotides matching TRBD2. Losses at the gene ends were 5 bases for V and 4 bases for J; bases not matched to a gene: 8. The CDR3 is 17 amino acids. CDR1 SGHTA and CDR2 FQGNSA come from the germline V gene. CDR3 DNA sequence: TGTGCCAGCAGCCCGGGACTAGCGGGAGAAACGGCAGATACGCAGTATTTT. It codes for CASSPGLAGETADTQYF.

V gene TRBV9 combines with J gene TRBJ1-3, with unresolved D. Germline CDR1 SGDLS, CDR2 YYNGEE. V lost 3 bases and J 0 bases, leaving 4 bases between the germline ends. The CDR3 has 13 amino acids. CDR3 amino acids: CASSDTSGNTIYF. The DNA of the CDR3 is TGTGCCAGCAGCGACACCTCTGGAAACACCATATATTTT.

The chain uses TRBV5-5 and TRBJ2-1; no clear D. The CDR3 spans 11 residues. V was clipped by 3 bases and J by 7 bases, with 5 bases between them. Germline values: CDR1 SGHKS, CDR2 YYEKEE (reference sequence). The CDR3 region has the DNA TGTGCCAGCAGCTCCAGGAATGAGCAGTTCTTC. Protein product: CASSSRNEQFF.

The CDR3 loop is CASSLGGTRWAKNIQYF. CDR3 nucleotides: TGTGCCAGCAGCTTAGGGGGGACTAGGTGGGCCAAAAACATTCAGTACTTC. This chain links TRBV7-2 with TRBJ2-4, with 8 bases lining up with TRBD2. V shed 1 base, J shed 1 base, and the junction held 6 bases outside the gene matches. The CDR3 length is 17 residues. The germline gives CDR1 SGHTA, CDR2 FQGNSA.

The rearrangement uses TRBV5-1 and TRBJ2-7, with D possibly TRBD2 on 6 matching bases. This CDR3 contains 15 residues. The V end lost 7 bases, the J end lost 0 bases, and 17 bases lay between the germline ends. Germline-derived CDR1 and CDR2 are SGHRS and YFSETQ. CDR3 coding DNA: TGCGCCAGCTCTAGGATAGGAGGGAACTCCTACGAGCAGTACTTC. Its translation: CASSRIGGNSYEQYF.

The V gene is TRBV9, the J gene TRBJ1-1; D remains unclear. Trimming took 0 bases from V and 4 from J, leaving 13 bases between them. The V gene's germline CDR1 is SGDLS and CDR2 YYNGEE. The CDR3 extends over 15 amino acids. The CDR3 bases are TGTGCCAGCAGCGTAGGGTGGCGCGCGGTCACTGAAGCTTTCTTT. This sequence encodes CASSVGWRAVTEAFF.

J is TRBJ2-1 and V is TRBV27, with 8 bases lining up with TRBD2. The CDR3 contains 14 residues. From germline, CDR1 is MNHEY and CDR2 SMNVEV (reference sequence). The J segment lost 10 bases and the V segment lost 3 bases, leaving 8 bases of the junction unmatched. DNA of the CDR3: TGTGCCAGCAGTTTTCGGGGGCGGGAGGTCGAGCAGTTCTTC. It translates to CASSFRGREVEQFF.

V usage is TRBV5-1 and J usage is TRBJ1-6, with D tentatively TRBD1 (5 bases). The CDR3 runs 16 residues. Trimming removed 0 bases at V and 5 bases at J, with 12 bases between. Germline V gene data show CDR1 as SGHRS and CDR2 as YFSETQ. The CDR3 here is CASSLDRAGNNSPLHF. The DNA of the CDR3 is TGCGCCAGCAGCTTGGATCGGGCAGGGAATAATTCACCCCTCCACTTT. The full variable domain, with the rest looked up from reference TRBV5-1 and TRBJ1-6, is KAGVTQTPRYLIKTRGQQVTLSCSPISGHRSVSWYQQTPGQGLQFLFEYFSETQRNKGNFPGRFSGRQFSNSRSEMNVSTLELGDSALYLCASSLDRAGNNSPLHFGNGTRLTVT.

This clone was counted a few times. The chain couples TRBV14 to TRBJ2-7; maybe TRBD2 (5 bases). The CDR3 spans 14 residues. Germline CDR1 SGHDN, CDR2 FVKESK. The V and J ends lost 4 bases and 3 bases respectively, with 13 bases between them. The CDR3 protein is CASSLADSHYEQYF. The CDR3 DNA reads as TGTGCCAGCAGCCTGGCGGACTCTCACTACGAGCAGTACTTC.

V gene TRBV5-1 combines with J gene TRBJ2-5; 11 bases are shared with TRBD1. CDR1 and CDR2 from the germline V gene are SGHRS and YFSETQ. There are 15 residues in the CDR3. J was trimmed by 5 bases and V by 6 bases; bases with no gene match: 9. The CDR3 DNA reads TGCGCCAGCACCCGGACAGGGGGCGCAGAGGAGACCCAGTACTTC. Translating gives CASTRTGGAEETQYF.

The rearrangement joins TRBV6-2 or TRBV6-3 to TRBJ1-5; no clear D. V lost 6 bases and J lost 2, with 14 bases in between. CDR1 is MNHEY, CDR2 SVGEGT, per germline. The CDR3 consists of 15 residues. CDR3 sequence: CASSPFPGRNQPQHF. The CDR3 nucleotides read TGTGCCAGCAGCCCTTTCCCGGGTCGCAATCAGCCCCAGCATTTT.

V is TRBV12-3 or TRBV12-4 and J is TRBJ1-2; possible D gene TRBD1, 6 bases. This CDR3 comprises 12 residues. With 5 bases removed from V and 5 bases from J, the gap between germline ends came to 9 bases. The CDR3: CASSPGQYGYTF. CDR3 coding DNA: TGTGCCAGCAGTCCTGGACAGTATGGCTACACCTTC.

In this sample, this clone turned up a few times. The V call is TRBV29-1, the J call TRBJ2-7; TRBD1 matches at 8 bases. The CDR3 length is 12 residues. Germline trimming cut 8 bases from V and 2 bases from J; bases unmatched to any gene: 5. Germline CDR1 SQVTM, CDR2 ANQGSEA. DNA for the CDR3: TGCAGCTGTCAGGGGGCTACCTACGAGCAGTACTTC. It codes for CSCQGATYEQYF.

The chain employs TRBV6-2 or TRBV6-3 and TRBJ2-7; 7 nucleotides match TRBD2. In germline, CDR1 is MNHEY, CDR2 SVGEGT. V shed 6 bases, J shed 2 bases, and the junction held 7 bases outside the gene matches. The CDR3 contains 14 residues. This CDR3 reads CASSLDAGAYEQYF. The CDR3 bases are TGTGCCAGCAGCCTTGATGCGGGAGCCTACGAGCAGTACTTC.

This clone was counted once. V and J are TRBV7-9 and TRBJ1-5, with a weak D call TRBD1 (6 bases). V was pared by 5 bases and J by 4 bases, with 9 bases between. The CDR3 consists of 13 residues. Germline V gene sequence: CDR1 SEHNR, CDR2 FQNEAQ (reference sequence). CDR3 protein: CASSAQGNQPQHF. In DNA form, the CDR3 reads TGTGCCAGCAGCGCACAGGGAAATCAGCCCCAGCATTTT.

The chain joins TRBV19 to TRBJ1-1, with TRBD1 matching 11 bases. The CDR3 has 15 residues. Germline CDR1 LNHDA, CDR2 SQIVND (reference sequence). J was trimmed by 8 bases and V by 1 base; bases with no gene match: 6. CDR3 sequence reads: CASSIGVDRGREAFF. CDR3 DNA: TGTGCCAGTAGTATAGGGGTGGACAGGGGGCGCGAAGCTTTCTTT.

The chain combines TRBV7-2 with TRBJ2-1; 10 bases agree with TRBD2. The CDR3 is 13 residues long. Looked up from germline, CDR1 is SGHTA and CDR2 is FQGNSA. J gave up 14 bases and V 0 bases, and 4 bases lay outside the gene matches. CDR3 coding DNA: TGTGCCAGCAGCTTAGCGGAGCGGGAGGGCGAGTTCTTC. It specifies CASSLAEREGEFF. Variable domain in full (rest from reference TRBV7-2 and TRBJ2-1): GAGVSQSPSNKVTEKGKDVELRCDPISGHTALYWYRQSLGQGLEFLIYFQGNSAPDKSGLPSDRFSAERTGGSVSTLTIQRTQQEDSAVYLCASSLAEREGEFFGPGTRLTVL.

V is TRBV5-1 and J is TRBJ2-3, with TRBD2 identical over 9 bases. V dropped 2 bases and J dropped 3; count of bases not matched to a gene: 4. The CDR3 loop spans 15 amino acids. The germline V gene has CDR1 SGHRS and CDR2 YFSETQ. The CDR3 nucleotides read TGCGCCAGCAGCTTCGGGACTAGCAGGACAGATACGCAGTATTTT. Translating gives CASSFGTSRTDTQYF.

The chain recombines TRBV7-9 with TRBJ1-3; no clear D gene. V gave up 7 bases and J gave up 0 bases, with 10 bases separating them. CDR1 and CDR2 from the germline V gene are SEHNR and FQNEAQ (reference sequence). The CDR3 runs to 14 residues. CDR3: CASIEESSGNTIYF. The CDR3 coding sequence is TGTGCCAGCATCGAGGAGAGCTCTGGAAACACCATATATTTT.

The chain joins TRBV19 to TRBJ1-5; D is perhaps TRBD1 (6 bases). This CDR3 is built from 14 residues. CDR1 and CDR2 (germline): LNHDA, SQIVND (reference sequence). The V end lost 4 bases, the J end lost 3 bases, and 10 bases lay between the germline ends. The CDR3 is CASSTGTSNQPQHF. In DNA form, the CDR3 reads TGTGCCAGTAGTACAGGGACATCCAATCAGCCCCAGCATTTT.

This chain links TRBV9 with TRBJ1-1, with 7 bases fitting TRBD1. The length of the CDR3 is 12 residues. Germline V CDR1 and CDR2: SGDLS, YYNGEE. V shed 4 bases, J shed 10 bases, and the junction held 7 bases outside the gene matches. The DNA for the CDR3 is TGTGCCAGCAGCCAAGGAGACAGGGCAGCTTTCTTT. Protein: CASSQGDRAAFF.

The CDR3 DNA reads as TGTGCCAGCAGTTCCCTGGATACGCAGTATTTT. This gives the protein CASSSLDTQYF. J is TRBJ2-3 and V is TRBV12-3 or TRBV12-4, with D uncertain. The V end lost 4 bases, the J end lost 6 bases, and 5 bases lay between the germline ends. CDR3 length equals 11 residues.

This clone has just a few counts. The rearrangement uses TRBV27 and TRBJ2-4; tentatively, D is TRBD1 (6 bases). CDR1 and CDR2 (germline): MNHEY, SMNVEV (reference sequence). This CDR3 comprises 14 residues. V lost 2 bases and J 7 bases, leaving 12 bases between the germline ends. The CDR3, as DNA: TGTGCCAGCAGTTTAGACAGGCGATACAACATTCAGTACTTC. Translation: CASSLDRRYNIQYF.